The 29 T cell receptor beta chains reported below all come from one sample, sequenced in a study of CD8 T cells in ankylosing spondylitis. MiXCR was run by TCRdb on the 5' RACE reads, yielding one entry per CDR3 protein. The sample has roughly 180,000 distinct CDR3 sequences, 13% seen once. Sequencing used blood, either unsorted or a sorted T cell fraction (not recorded which). Receptors originate from a female donor with ankylosing spondylitis or in good health (not recorded which).

Ten or more counts support this clonotype. The chain has TRBV9 and TRBJ1-5; no definite D call. CDR3 size: 15 residues. Germline CDR1 and CDR2: SGDLS and YYNGEE. The V gene lost 0 bases and the J gene lost 0 bases, with 7 bases spanning the gap. CDR3: CASSVGPHSNQPQHF. CDR3 DNA sequence: TGTGCCAGCAGCGTAGGACCCCATAGCAATCAGCCCCAGCATTTT.

A few counts support this clonotype. This chain uses TRBV6-1 with TRBJ2-1, with a tentative D call TRBD1 (6 bases). V gave up 3 bases and J gave up 7 bases, with 16 bases separating them. The CDR3 consists of 15 residues. From germline, CDR1 is MNHNS and CDR2 SASEGT. This CDR3 is CASSDRAGVRNEQFF. The CDR3 region has the DNA TGTGCCAGCAGTGACAGGGCAGGGGTTAGGAATGAGCAGTTCTTC.

This clonotype was seen at least ten times. The chain employs TRBV15 and TRBJ1-3, with unresolved D. Germline values: CDR1 LNHNV, CDR2 YYDKDF (reference sequence). The CDR3 is 15 residues long. V was pared by 0 bases and J by 2 bases, with 8 bases between. Here the CDR3 reads CATSRDRGAGNTIYF. As DNA, the CDR3 is TGTGCCACCAGCAGAGATAGAGGAGCTGGAAACACCATATATTTT.

The gene calls are TRBV12-3 or TRBV12-4 and TRBJ1-6; D ambiguous. V lost 5 bases and J 6 bases, leaving 8 bases between the germline ends. The CDR3 length is 13 residues. The CDR3 loop reads CASSPEFNSPLHF. DNA of the CDR3: TGTGCCAGCAGTCCCGAGTTTAATTCACCCCTCCACTTT.

This clonotype has ten or more counts. The chain is built from TRBV5-1 and TRBJ2-2; 8 bases agree with TRBD2. The length of the CDR3 is 16 residues. Unmatched junction bases numbered 12, after V lost 6 bases and J lost 5 bases. Germline lookup yields CDR1 SGHRS and CDR2 YFSETQ. The DNA of the CDR3 is TGCGCCAGCACCCAATCTGGCGGGAGGTCTACCGGGGAGCTGTTTTTT. This codes for CASTQSGGRSTGELFF.

The chain carries TRBV11-3 and TRBJ1-4; 9 bases align to TRBD1. The V and J ends lost 4 bases and 8 bases, in that order; junction bases with no gene match: 8. Per germline, CDR1 SGHNT and CDR2 YENEEA. The CDR3 extends over 15 amino acids. CDR3 residues: CASSSNRGRREKLFF. The CDR3 nucleotides read TGTGCCAGCAGCTCGAACAGGGGGCGGCGGGAAAAACTGTTTTTT.

J is TRBJ2-1 and V is TRBV11-2; TRBD2 might be the D (6 bases). Trimming shortened V by 0 bases and J by 8 bases, and 14 bases separated the two germline ends. Germline V gene lookup returns CDR1 SGHAT and CDR2 FQNNGV. This CDR3 is built from 15 residues. CDR3 protein: CASSLEREPYHEQFF. As DNA, the CDR3 is TGTGCCAGCAGCTTAGAACGGGAGCCATACCATGAGCAGTTCTTC.

This clonotype was found many times. The J gene is TRBJ2-3, the V gene TRBV5-1; tentative D call: TRBD2 (5 bases). The germline V gene has CDR1 SGHRS and CDR2 YFSETQ. The CDR3 length is 13 residues. CDR3: CATSRDSTDTQYF. In DNA form, the CDR3 reads TGCGCGACCAGCCGGGATAGCACAGATACGCAGTATTTT.

The table lists this clonotype with many counts. The CDR3 here is CASSFPGGVSTGELFF. The CDR3 coding sequence is TGTGCCAGCAGCTTTCCAGGGGGTGTCAGCACCGGGGAGCTGTTTTTT. This chain uses TRBV7-8 with TRBJ2-2; 7 positions agree with TRBD1. The CDR3 loop spans 16 amino acids. Losses at the gene ends were 3 bases for V and 4 bases for J; bases not matched to a gene: 8. CDR1 SGHVS and CDR2 FQNEAQ come from the germline V gene.

In its sample, this clonotype was seen a few times. This chain joins TRBV6-5 and TRBJ1-2; 7 bases align to TRBD1. The J segment lost 6 bases and the V segment lost 4 bases, leaving 8 bases of the junction unmatched. CDR3 size: 14 residues. Germline values: CDR1 MNHEY, CDR2 SVGAGI. CDR3 in amino acids: CASSLVGGGNGYTF. The CDR3 DNA is TGTGCCAGCAGTTTAGTCGGAGGGGGCAATGGCTACACCTTC.

This clonotype was picked up a small number of times. This chain links TRBV30 with TRBJ1-1; D not resolved. Germline-derived CDR1 and CDR2 are GTSNPN and SVGIG (reference sequence). V was pared by 0 bases and J by 12 bases, with 11 bases between. This CDR3 has 11 residues. As DNA, the CDR3 is TGTGCCTGGAGTGTATTGGGCCAGTCTTTCTTT. Encoded protein: CAWSVLGQSFF.

At least ten counts were recorded for this clonotype. The rearrangement joins TRBV7-2 to TRBJ2-3; unclear D gene. V was pared by 1 base and J by 2 bases, with 7 bases between. CDR3 size: 14 residues. Germline V gene lookup returns CDR1 SGHTA and CDR2 FQGNSA. The CDR3 loop is CASSLVTNTDTQYF. The DNA of the CDR3 is TGTGCCAGCAGCTTAGTGACCAACACAGATACGCAGTATTTT.

This clonotype was picked up many times. The gene calls are TRBV5-1 and TRBJ2-2, with unresolved D. Trimming shortened V by 4 bases and J by 3 bases, and 13 bases separated the two germline ends. Germline CDR1 and CDR2: SGHRS and YFSETQ. This CDR3 is built from 15 residues. CDR3 DNA: TGCGCCAGCAGCCCCACCAATGGGGACACCGGGGAGCTGTTTTTT. Encoded protein: CASSPTNGDTGELFF.

This chain links TRBV7-2 with TRBJ2-1; 7 positions match TRBD2. Germline V CDR1 and CDR2: SGHTA, FQGNSA. V lost 1 base and J lost 7; bases outside the gene matches: 10. The CDR3 length is 16 residues. The chain's CDR3 is CASSLDSAGVGNEQFF. In nucleotides, the CDR3 is TGTGCCAGCAGCTTAGACAGCGCGGGAGTCGGAAATGAGCAGTTCTTC.

In regard to this clonotype: One base away lies a much larger clone, so this may be a sequencing read error. This rearrangement joins TRBV7-9 to TRBJ2-1; unclear D gene. The CDR3 runs to 16 residues. From germline, CDR1 is SEHNR and CDR2 FQNEAQ (reference sequence). In DNA form, the CDR3 reads TGTGCCAGCAGCTTAGAATTACGGAGCTCCTACAATGAGCAGCTCTTC. The encoded protein is CASSLELRSSYNEQLF.

This clonotype was detected only a few times. This rearrangement joins TRBV10-3 to TRBJ2-6; 10 positions agree with TRBD1. Germline CDR1 and CDR2: ENHRY and SYGVKD. The ends lost 6 bases at V and 0 bases at J; junction bases unmatched: 5. The CDR3 is 17 residues long. The CDR3 loop is CAIRLGQGDSGANVLTF. The CDR3 DNA sequence: TGTGCCATCAGGTTAGGACAGGGGGACTCTGGGGCCAACGTCCTGACTTTC.

This clonotype was seen at least ten times. The V gene is TRBV11-2, the J gene TRBJ1-6; D might be TRBD1 (6 bases). The germline gives CDR1 SGHAT, CDR2 FQNNGV. V lost 5 bases and J lost 8, with 16 bases in between. This CDR3 has 15 residues. CDR3 nucleotides: TGTGCCAGCAGCACAACAGGGAGTAGTGATTCACCCCTCCACTTT. Protein product: CASSTTGSSDSPLHF. The whole variable domain, remainder taken from reference TRBV11-2 and TRBJ1-6, is EAGVAQSPRYKIIEKRQSVAFWCNPISGHATLYWYQQILGQGPKLLIQFQNNGVVDDSQLPKDRFSAERLKGVDSTLKIQPAKLEDSAVYLCASSTTGSSDSPLHFGNGTRLTVT.

The chain carries TRBV12-5 and TRBJ2-3; TRBD1 matches at 7 bases. This CDR3 has 14 amino acids. Germline V gene data show CDR1 as LGHNT and CDR2 as FRNRAP. J gave up 2 bases and V 6 bases, and 5 bases lay outside the gene matches. The DNA for the CDR3 is TGTGCTAGTGGCCAGGGGGTCCACACAGATACGCAGTATTTT. Residues: CASGQGVHTDTQYF.

This clonotype appeared many times. The chain employs TRBV5-1 and TRBJ1-5; D perhaps matches TRBD1 (6 bases). The CDR3 contains 13 residues. V was clipped by 5 bases and J by 5 bases, with 11 bases between them. Germline V gene sequence: CDR1 SGHRS, CDR2 YFSETQ. This chain's CDR3 is CASRWGADQPQHF. In DNA form, the CDR3 reads TGCGCCAGCAGGTGGGGGGCTGATCAGCCCCAGCATTTT.

This clonotype was detected only a few times. V and J are TRBV18 and TRBJ1-5; TRBD1 aligns across 7 bases. The CDR3 is 13 amino acids. Germline V gives CDR1 KGHSH, CDR2 LQKENI. The J segment lost 4 bases and the V segment lost 10 bases, leaving 7 bases of the junction unmatched. In DNA form, the CDR3 reads TGTGCCACCAGGACAGGTCTTAATCAGCCCCAGCATTTT. Protein product: CATRTGLNQPQHF.

This clonotype was seen at least ten times. The chain recombines TRBV7-8 with TRBJ1-3; possibly TRBD1 for D (5 bases). This CDR3 has 17 residues. V lost 2 bases and J 2 bases, leaving 16 bases between the germline ends. In germline, CDR1 is SGHVS, CDR2 FQNEAQ. CDR3 nucleotides: TGTGCCAGCAGCTTAAGAAGACAGCTGTCAACTGGAAACACCATATATTTT. It translates to CASSLRRQLSTGNTIYF.

This rearrangement joins TRBV11-2 to TRBJ1-4; D remains unclear. This CDR3 is 14 amino acids long. V was shortened by 5 bases and J by 8 bases, with 15 bases between the two germline ends. Germline loops: CDR1 SGHAT, CDR2 FQNNGV. The CDR3 region is CASSPFWSGEKLFF. Written as DNA, the CDR3 is TGTGCCAGCAGCCCGTTTTGGTCAGGCGAAAAACTGTTTTTT.

This clonotype appeared many times. This chain joins TRBV5-1 and TRBJ1-1; 9 bases match TRBD1. Germline CDR1 SGHRS, CDR2 YFSETQ. Trimming cost V 4 bases and J 1 base; bases outside gene matches: 5. The CDR3 contains 15 residues. CDR3 bases: TGCGCCAGCAGCCCCGAGACAGGGGGGAACACTGAAGCTTTCTTT. Translated: CASSPETGGNTEAFF.

This clonotype occurred a few times. This chain links TRBV7-3 with TRBJ2-1; TRBD2 agrees at 12 bases. The germline V gene has CDR1 SGHTA and CDR2 FQGTGA. CDR3 length: 15 amino acids. The ends lost 5 bases at V and 7 bases at J; junction bases unmatched: 6. CDR3 residues: CASSKLTSGRNEQFF. CDR3 sequence (DNA): TGTGCCAGCAGCAAACTCACTAGCGGGAGGAATGAGCAGTTCTTC. Complete variable domain (other parts from reference TRBV7-3 and TRBJ2-1): GAGVSQTPSNKVTEKGKYVELRCDPISGHTALYWYRQSLGQGPEFLIYFQGTGAADDSGLPNDRFFAVRPEGSVSTLKIQRTERGDSAVYLCASSKLTSGRNEQFFGPGTRLTVL.

Of note for this clonotype: This could be a read error, since a much larger clone is one nucleotide away. This sequence joins TRBV4-2 and TRBJ1-2, with 7 bases identical to TRBD1. This CDR3 comprises 17 residues. Germline trimming cut 0 bases from V and 2 bases from J; bases unmatched to any gene: 9. CDR1 and CDR2 (germline): LGHNA, YNFKEQ. The CDR3 DNA sequence: TGTGCCAGCAGCCAAGATTTTAGCCCGACAGGGAACTATGGCTACACCTTC. As protein: CASSQDFSPTGNYGYTF.

This clonotype came up many times. The CDR3: CASSPLAGVRTDTQYF. CDR3 coding DNA: TGTGCCAGCAGCCCGCTAGCGGGAGTCCGCACAGATACGCAGTATTTT. This rearrangement joins TRBV4-2 to TRBJ2-3, with 10 bases lining up with TRBD2. The junction had 5 bases not matched to a gene; V was cut back by 4 bases and J by 1 base. The CDR3 sequence is 16 residues long. In germline, CDR1 is LGHNA, CDR2 YNFKEQ.

Of note for this clonotype: This sequence may be a read error, since a much larger clone differs from it by one base. V gene TRBV24-1 combines with J gene TRBJ1-4; D unresolved. V was shortened by 5 bases and J by 8 bases, with 11 bases between the two germline ends. The CDR3 contains 13 residues. Germline CDR1 reads KGHDR; CDR2 reads SFDVKD. CDR3 nucleotide sequence: TGTGCCACCAGTGCGGCAGCCCCAGAAAAACTGTTTTTT. Translation: CATSAAAPEKLFF.

This clonotype was recorded many times. The chain has TRBV12-3 or TRBV12-4 and TRBJ2-7, with 13 positions matching TRBD2. J lost 7 bases, V lost 3 bases, and 3 bases had no gene match. This CDR3 region has 14 residues. DNA for the CDR3: TGTGCCAGCAGTTTGGGACTAGCGGGGAGGGAGCAGTACTTC. Protein sequence: CASSLGLAGREQYF.

On this clonotype itself: A junction end diverges from the germline sequence, so it may reflect a read error. The chain joins TRBV12-3 or TRBV12-4 to TRBJ1-2; 12 bases agree with TRBD1. The CDR3 covers 18 residues. This CDR3 reads CAISLAQGQGARFYGYTF. The CDR3 DNA reads TGTGCCATCAGTTTAGCGCAGGGACAGGGGGCCCGGTTCTATGGCTACACCTTC.